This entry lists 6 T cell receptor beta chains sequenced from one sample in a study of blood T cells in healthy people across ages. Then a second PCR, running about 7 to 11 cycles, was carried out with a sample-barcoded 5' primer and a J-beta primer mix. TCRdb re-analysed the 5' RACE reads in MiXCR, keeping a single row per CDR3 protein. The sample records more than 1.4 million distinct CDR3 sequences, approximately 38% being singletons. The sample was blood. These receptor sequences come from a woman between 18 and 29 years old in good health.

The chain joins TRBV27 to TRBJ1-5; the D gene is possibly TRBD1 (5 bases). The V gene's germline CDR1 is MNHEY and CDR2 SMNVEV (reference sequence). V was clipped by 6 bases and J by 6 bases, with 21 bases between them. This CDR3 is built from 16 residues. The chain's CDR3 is CASSRRGEGYGQPQHF. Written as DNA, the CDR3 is TGTGCCAGCAGCCGCCGCGGGGAGGGGTACGGTCAGCCCCAGCATTTT.

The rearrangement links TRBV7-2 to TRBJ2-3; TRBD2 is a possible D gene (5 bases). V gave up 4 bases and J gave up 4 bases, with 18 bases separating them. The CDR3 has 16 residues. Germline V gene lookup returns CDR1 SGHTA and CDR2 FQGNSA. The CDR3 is CASSSPDYHIPDTQYF. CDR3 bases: TGTGCCAGCAGCTCCCCCGACTACCATATTCCAGATACGCAGTATTTT.

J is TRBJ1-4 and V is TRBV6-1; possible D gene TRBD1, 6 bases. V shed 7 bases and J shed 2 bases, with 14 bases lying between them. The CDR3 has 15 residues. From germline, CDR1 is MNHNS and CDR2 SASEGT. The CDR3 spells CASTSGAVTNEKLFF. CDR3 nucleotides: TGTGCCAGCACTTCAGGGGCGGTTACTAATGAAAAACTGTTTTTT.

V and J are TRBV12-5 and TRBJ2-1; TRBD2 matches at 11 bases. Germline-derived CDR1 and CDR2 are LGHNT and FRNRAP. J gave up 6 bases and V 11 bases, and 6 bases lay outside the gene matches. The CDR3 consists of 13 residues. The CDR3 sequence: CAAGTSGTNEQFF. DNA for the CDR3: TGTGCTGCCGGGACTAGCGGAACCAATGAGCAGTTCTTC.

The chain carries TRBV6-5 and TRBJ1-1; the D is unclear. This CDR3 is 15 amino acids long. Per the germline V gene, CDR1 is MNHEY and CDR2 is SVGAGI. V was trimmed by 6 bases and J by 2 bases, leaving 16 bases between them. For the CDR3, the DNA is TGTGCCAGCAGCCTTGAACACCGCAGCAACACTGAAGCTTTCTTT. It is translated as CASSLEHRSNTEAFF.

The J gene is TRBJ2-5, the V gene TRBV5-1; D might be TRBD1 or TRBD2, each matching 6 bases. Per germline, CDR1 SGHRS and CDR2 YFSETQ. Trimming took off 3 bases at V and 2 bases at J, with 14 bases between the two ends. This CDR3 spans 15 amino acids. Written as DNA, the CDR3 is TGCGCCAGCAGCTCCAGGGGTAGCGGACAAGAGACCCAGTACTTC. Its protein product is CASSSRGSGQETQYF.